A single T cell receptor beta chain is shown here with its context. Its antigen is not known. This sample was taken from a study of cytomegalovirus exposure and HLA in healthy donors. Study at large: Genotyping of hundreds of donors showed that approximately 83% belonged to the Caucasian-associated ancestry cluster.

PCR amplification relied on 60 Vbeta primers (plus 13 Jbeta primers). Assay: immunoSEQ multiplex PCR; the TCRdb copy retains only in-frame clones and omits some. The sample lists fewer than 150,000 clones, around 77% occurring once. V was pared by 2 bases and J by 5 bases, with 9 bases of the junction left unmatched. Looked up from germline, CDR1 is SEHNR and CDR2 is FQNEAQ (reference sequence). The CDR3 is made up of 17 amino acids. General study findings and limits: A later analysis linked more than 15,000 TCR beta sequences to HLA alleles at 0.05 false discovery rate. Immune exposure data for these donors was limited to CMV serostatus.

Healthy bone marrow donors made up the donor group. The sequenced sample was PBMCs. The sequence derives from a woman in her twenties or thirties in good health and CMV-seropositive. The V call is TRBV7-9, the J call TRBJ2-1; 10 nucleotides agree with TRBD2. CDR3 DNA sequence: TGTGCCAGCAGCTTAATTTCGAGCGGGGGGGATAACAATGAGCAGTTCTTC. Residues: CASSLISSGGDNNEQFF.